This record looks at one T cell receptor (beta chain) sequence and its context. This clone's antigen is unknown. One base away there is no much larger clone; base qualities are not given. The data originate from a study of blood T cells in healthy people across ages (dated by TCRdb to between 2015 and 2017). Background for the entire study: In model experiments, template switching captured about one uniquely barcoded TCR beta cDNA molecule for every two T cells. The study measured age-related changes in TCR beta repertoire diversity using deep sequencing normalized with unique cDNA molecular identifiers. Donors of different ages were randomly distributed across sequencing lanes to avoid experimental bias. Four age groups were formed from the donors: young (average 16 years), middle-aged (less than 40), aged (62) and long-lived (less than 85). Two additional independent replicas of 1 million unique cDNA reads from the same blood draw were analyzed for two donors (one aged 18 to 29 and one aged 80 or older). The paper's findings and limits, for the study overall: Estimates of total diversity based on one million sequenced T cells were regarded as lower bounds and as underestimates. The long-lived group showed more naive CD4+ T cells, fewer expanded clones and increased TCR diversity than the aged group, suggesting age selection. Observed TCR beta diversity per million T cells fell roughly linearly with age, and a significant reduction was already apparent by age about 36. There was a strong correlation between observed TCR beta diversity and the percentage of naive T cells measured by flow cytometry. Donor CMV infection status was unknown, potentially confounding age-related changes in expanded clonotypes. Conclusive comparison of naive and antigen-experienced compartments was prevented by the profiling of bulk unsorted PBMCs.

V is cut by 4 bases and J by 5 bases, and the space between the germline ends is 14 bases. The germline V gene yields MNHNS for CDR1 and SASEGT for CDR2. CDR3 length: 14 amino acids, cysteine to phenylalanine. CDR3 DNA only is kept here, 42 bases in frame from base 1. The 39 donors, aged 6 to 90 years, were systemically healthy Caucasian individuals from Russia. Each donor gave roughly 11 milliliters of peripheral blood, drawn into EDTA-treated Vacutainer tubes. Ficoll-Paque density-gradient centrifugation was used to isolate PBMCs, with at least 7 million per sample. Total RNA, at least 5 micrograms per sample, was extracted from PBMCs with Trizol reagent. Naive CD45RAhigh/CD27high T cell percentages were measured by flow cytometry on a PBMC aliquot from every donor. The library was obtained by 5' RACE. The reads were generated on an Illumina HiSeq 2500. The second PCR ran for about 7 to 11 cycles and used a J-beta primer mix along with a sample-barcoded 5' primer. A template-switch 5' adaptor carrying 12 random nucleotides introduced a unique molecular identifier onto each TCR beta cDNA molecule. Each sample yielded at least 3 million CDR3-containing paired-end reads. First-strand cDNA synthesis was performed from all RNA using the Mint cDNA synthesis kit, with priming by a TRBC-specific oligonucleotide. Following uracil-DNA glycosylase treatment, a first 18-cycle PCR with universal primers M1SS and BC2_uni_R was performed on all cDNA. In the authors' own workflow: For normalization, 1 million high-quality reads, each with a distinct molecular identifier, were randomly selected from each sample. Instead of being binned into consensus sequences, reads with shared molecular identifiers were discarded. MiTCR, set to a Q25 quality threshold and the strictest error-elimination algorithm, was used for CDR3 identification, clonotype clustering and error correction. A nonparametric unseen species model using Euler transformation provided a lower-bound estimate of total TCR beta diversity. TCRdb trimmed the raw reads at Q25, called clones with MiXCR and kept productive beta chains. CDR3 protein sequences are deduplicated, and each keeps its most common genes and DNA. The V and J calls and clone size are TCRdb's, not the authors'. Recorded for this sample are about 780,000 distinct CDR3 sequences; around two thirds of them occurred a single time. The biggest ten clones account for 25% to 30% of the sample.

The chain employs TRBV6-1 and TRBJ2-5; the D segment cannot be called with confidence. Sequencing was carried out using blood. The receptor was derived from a man aged 30-40 years in good health. CDR3 reads: CASSVAGVRETQYF. In nucleotides, the sequence is TGTGCCAGCAGTGTCGCTGGGGTAAGGGAGACCCAGTACTTC.